Below, 21 T cell receptor beta chains from the same sample are listed, as sequenced in a study of T cell clonality in common variable immunodeficiency. Assay: immunoSEQ multiplex PCR; the TCRdb copy retains only in-frame clones and omits some. The sample contains 15,000 to 25,000 clones, none occurring once; over 2% lies in the top ten. Points from the study as a whole: In common variable immunodeficiency, TCR beta chains reportedly carried fewer deletions and N-nucleotide insertions.

These receptors' targets are unknown. Sequencing used peripheral blood mononuclear cells. The receptors here all came from a human donor with common variable immunodeficiency.

This clone was found many times. CDR3 bases read: TGTGCCATCAGTGGACAGGGCGGGGACGAG. This sequence encodes CAISGQGGDE. The complete CDR3 reads CAISGQGGDEQYF. The chain joins TRBV10-3 to TRBJ2-7, with D possibly TRBD1 on 7 matching bases. Read coverage stops 3 residues before the CDR3 terminus; the germline J gene supplies the remainder. V was shortened by 4 bases and J by 5 bases, with 12 bases between the two germline ends. CDR1 and CDR2 (germline): ENHRY, SYGVKD. CDR3 size: 13 residues.

This clone was counted a few times. The sequenced fragment ends 3 residues before the CDR3 boundary, so the rest is inferred from the germline J gene. The chain is built from TRBV11-3 and TRBJ2-7, with a weak D call TRBD2 (5 bases). This CDR3 is 12 amino acids long. Germline V gene data show CDR1 as SGHNT and CDR2 as YENEEA. V was pared by 5 bases and J by 6 bases, with 11 bases between. CDR3 DNA (partial): TGTGCCAGCAGCAGAGAACGGGGCGAG. Its translation is CASSRERGE. The entire CDR3 is CASSRERGEQYF.

This clone was seen many times. Partial CDR3 DNA: TGTGCCAGCAGCCAAGATCCGAGGCGGGAGGGCTCCTACAATGAG. It is translated as CASSQDPRREGSYNE. The CDR3 in full is CASSQDPRREGSYNEQFF. The chain recombines TRBV4-2 with TRBJ2-1, with 9 bases matching TRBD2. The read falls 3 residues short of the CDR3 end, and the missing part is taken from the germline J gene. The CDR3 contains 18 residues. Germline V gene sequence: CDR1 LGHNA, CDR2 YNFKEQ. Trimming cost V 0 bases and J 0 bases; bases outside gene matches: 6.

There are a few counts of this clone. The read terminates 3 residues before the CDR3 end, so the remaining end is supplied by the germline J gene. The V and J genes are TRBV7-9 and TRBJ1-1; D unclear. The CDR3 loop spans 15 amino acids. Germline V gene sequence: CDR1 SEHNR, CDR2 FQNEAQ (reference sequence). The V end lost 5 bases, the J end lost 4 bases, and 17 bases lay between the germline ends. CDR3 bases read: TGTGCCAGCAGCCCCGTCGAGGTGATAACCACTGAA. As protein: CASSPVEVITTE. The complete CDR3 reads CASSPVEVITTEAFF.

This clone was counted ten times or more. The CDR3 goes on 3 residues after the read ends, and that part is filled in from the germline J gene. The chain is built from TRBV10-3 and TRBJ2-3, with 9 bases aligning to TRBD2. Germline CDR1 and CDR2: ENHRY and SYGVKD. The CDR3 is 18 residues long. J was trimmed by 0 bases and V by 3 bases; bases with no gene match: 10. CDR3 residues: CAISDMASGVTSTDTQYF. The sequenced part of the CDR3 DNA is TGTGCCATCAGTGATATGGCTAGCGGGGTTACTAGCACAGATACG.

This clone is termed medium-sized. The CDR3 goes on 3 residues after the read ends, and that part is filled in from the germline J gene. This chain uses TRBV29-1 with TRBJ2-1, with TRBD1 matching over 8 bases. The length of the CDR3 is 17 residues. The V segment lost 7 bases and the J segment 3 bases; nucleotides outside the gene matches: 17. The V gene's germline CDR1 is SQVTM and CDR2 ANQGSEA. CDR3 residues: CSAGSQGDPSVYNEQFF. CDR3 DNA (partial): TGCAGCGCTGGGTCACAGGGGGACCCGTCCGTCTACAATGAG.

This clone was found a few times. The read stops 3 residues short of the end of the CDR3; the missing end is completed from the germline J gene. The chain has TRBV19 and TRBJ2-7; 12 bases map to TRBD2. V trimming: 7 bases; J trimming: 2 bases; junction bases outside the gene matches: 6. This CDR3 comprises 15 residues. The germline V gene has CDR1 LNHDA and CDR2 SQIVND (reference sequence). The CDR3 loop reads CASMGGLAGAYEQYF. The CDR3 bases that were read are TGTGCCAGTATGGGGGGACTAGCGGGCGCCTACGAG.

This clone came up many times. The read ends 3 residues shy of where the CDR3 ends; the end is completed using the germline J gene. The rearrangement uses TRBV9 and TRBJ2-3; 14 positions match TRBD2. The ends lost 3 bases at V and 3 bases at J; junction bases unmatched: 15. The CDR3 runs to 20 residues. Germline lookup yields CDR1 SGDLS and CDR2 YYNGEE. CDR3 DNA, as far as it was read: TGTGCCAGCAGCGCGGGACTAGCGGGAGACTACCGTTCCTTAACAGATACG. This gives the protein CASSAGLAGDYRSLTDT. The entire CDR3 is CASSAGLAGDYRSLTDTQYF.

This clone was detected many times. The read ends 3 residues before the CDR3 terminus; that terminus is restored from the germline J gene. V is TRBV4-1 and J is TRBJ2-7; 11 positions match TRBD1. The CDR3 spans 16 residues. CDR1 is MGHRA, CDR2 YSYEKL, per germline. V gave up 2 bases and J gave up 3 bases; unmatched junction bases: 6. The sequenced part of the CDR3 DNA is TGCGCCAGCAGCCAATTCGGGACAGGGGGGCTCTACGAG. Encoded protein: CASSQFGTGGLYE. The whole CDR3 reads CASSQFGTGGLYEQYF.

There are many counts of this clone. The sequence runs out 3 residues before the end of the CDR3; the remainder is reconstructed from the germline J gene. The chain joins TRBV30 to TRBJ2-2; 12 bases line up with TRBD2. The CDR3 runs to 20 residues. The germline CDR1 and CDR2 sequences are GTSNPN and SVGIG (reference sequence). After removal of 4 bases from V and 1 base from J, the junction contained 16 bases not matched to a gene. CDR3 region: CAWTSNFRASGRENTGELFF. The covered CDR3 bases are TGTGCCTGGACCTCCAATTTTAGGGCTAGCGGGAGGGAGAACACCGGGGAG.

This clone was counted only a few times. The CDR3 end is not reached by the read, which stops 3 residues before it; the germline J gene fills it in. The gene calls are TRBV19 and TRBJ2-1; 9 bases line up with TRBD1. CDR3 length: 12 amino acids. V was pared by 5 bases and J by 9 bases, with 2 bases of the junction left unmatched. Looked up from germline, CDR1 is LNHDA and CDR2 is SQIVND (reference sequence). CDR3 sequence: CASSRTGVEQFF. Incomplete CDR3 DNA: TGTGCCAGTAGTCGGACAGGGGTTGAG.

This clone was detected many times. The read terminates 3 residues before the CDR3 end, so the remaining end is supplied by the germline J gene. The chain links TRBV5-1 to TRBJ1-2, with a weak D call TRBD1 (5 bases). This CDR3 has 17 amino acids. Germline assignment: CDR1 SGHRS and CDR2 YFSETQ. V was trimmed by 0 bases and J by 0 bases, leaving 15 bases between them. CDR3 in amino acids: CASSLGGGAGSNYGYTF. CDR3 bases read: TGCGCCAGCAGCTTGGGTGGCGGGGCAGGTTCTAACTATGGC.

In its sample, this clone was seen many times. The CDR3 end falls 3 residues outside the read, so it is completed with the germline J gene. The chain couples TRBV20-1 to TRBJ1-2; D gene uncertain. The CDR3 loop spans 14 amino acids. Trimming removed 5 bases at V and 4 bases at J, with 17 bases between. Germline V gene sequence: CDR1 DFQATT, CDR2 SNEGSKA (reference sequence). CDR3 region: CSAGGGGPSYGYTF. Partial CDR3 DNA: TGCAGTGCTGGCGGTGGCGGGCCCAGCTATGGC.

This clone appeared a few times. Read sequence stops 3 residues before the CDR3 end, and the germline J gene provides the missing end. The rearrangement uses TRBV2 and TRBJ1-4; 9 positions agree with TRBD1. This CDR3 is 16 amino acids long. The J segment lost 8 bases and the V segment lost 3 bases, leaving 10 bases of the junction unmatched. Germline CDR1 SNHLY, CDR2 FYNNEI. This CDR3 is CASSEGQGLFIEKLFF. Incomplete CDR3 DNA: TGTGCCAGCAGTGAGGGACAGGGACTGTTCATCGAAAAA.

This clone was observed at least ten times. The CDR3 end is not reached by the read, which stops 3 residues before it; the germline J gene fills it in. This chain uses TRBV5-1 with TRBJ2-2; 8 nucleotides line up with TRBD1. There are 16 residues in the CDR3. The germline gives CDR1 SGHRS, CDR2 YFSETQ. The J segment lost 7 bases and the V segment lost 2 bases, leaving 10 bases of the junction unmatched. CDR3 DNA (partial): TGCGCCAGCAGCTTCGCCCCGGACAGGGACCACGGGGAG. Protein: CASSFAPDRDHGE. The full CDR3 protein is CASSFAPDRDHGELFF. The complete variable domain, with remaining parts taken from reference TRBV5-1 and TRBJ2-2, reads KAGVTQTPRYLIKTRGQQVTLSCSPISGHRSVSWYQQTPGQGLQFLFEYFSETQRNKGNFPGRFSGRQFSNSRSEMNVSTLELGDSALYLCASSFAPDRDHGELFFGEGSRLTVL.

This clone was found many times. The missing CDR3 end, 3 residues past where the read stops, is filled in from the germline J gene. The rearrangement uses TRBV14 and TRBJ2-7, with TRBD2 as a possible D gene (7 bases). The CDR3 runs 14 residues. The germline V and J ends were trimmed by 4 bases and 3 bases, with 13 bases remaining between them. CDR1 and CDR2 from the germline V gene are SGHDN and FVKESK. The CDR3 protein is CASSPHREGYEQYF. The sequenced CDR3 bases are TGTGCCAGCAGCCCACACAGGGAGGGCTACGAG.

The sample holds many counts of this clone. The missing CDR3 end, 3 residues past where the read stops, is filled in from the germline J gene. This chain links TRBV20-1 with TRBJ2-3; D might be TRBD2 (5 bases). The length of the CDR3 is 14 residues. The V and J ends lost 6 bases and 2 bases respectively, with 15 bases between them. Germline V gives CDR1 DFQATT, CDR2 SNEGSKA (reference sequence). CDR3 in amino acids: CSAEPTRTTDTQYF. CDR3 DNA (partial): TGCAGTGCAGAGCCCACTAGAACCACAGATACG.

This clone was observed at least ten times. From the germline J gene comes the end of the CDR3, since the read stops 3 residues before it. The chain carries TRBV7-9 and TRBJ2-7, with a weak D call TRBD1 (6 bases). CDR1 and CDR2 (germline): SEHNR, FQNEAQ (reference sequence). V lost 9 bases and J lost 0, with 15 bases in between. The CDR3 contains 14 residues. CDR3 sequence reads: CASNTGPSSYEQYF. The sequenced CDR3 bases are TGTGCCAGTAACACAGGGCCCAGCTCCTACGAG. The full variable domain, in which reference TRBV7-9 and TRBJ2-7 provide the parts outside the CDR3, is DTGVSQNPRHKITKRGQNVTFRCDPISEHNRLYWYRQTLGQGPEFLTYFQNEAQLEKSRLLSDRFSAERPKGSFSTLEIQRTEQGDSAMYLCASNTGPSSYEQYFGPGTRLTVT.

This clone occurred many times. The read terminates 3 residues before the CDR3 end, so the remaining end is supplied by the germline J gene. The V call is TRBV7-6, the J call TRBJ2-5; 8 bases line up with TRBD1. The germline CDR1 and CDR2 sequences are SGHVS and FNYEAQ. V trimming: 0 bases; J trimming: 6 bases; junction bases outside the gene matches: 9. This CDR3 spans 16 amino acids. CDR3 DNA, as far as it was read: TGTGCCAGCAGCTTAGCCGAAGACAGGGGCGGACAGACC. Amino acid sequence: CASSLAEDRGGQT. The full-length CDR3 reads as CASSLAEDRGGQTQYF. The whole variable domain, remainder taken from reference TRBV7-6 and TRBJ2-5, is GAGVSQSPRYKVTKRGQDVALRCDPISGHVSLYWYRQALGQGPEFLTYFNYEAQQDKSGLPNDRFSAERPEGSISTLTIQRTEQRDSAMYRCASSLAEDRGGQTQYFGPGTRLLVL.

This clone was observed at least ten times. The CDR3 goes on 3 residues after the read ends, and that part is filled in from the germline J gene. V gene TRBV5-1 combines with J gene TRBJ2-7; 15 positions match TRBD2. Trimming cost V 4 bases and J 1 base; bases outside gene matches: 6. Germline V gene lookup returns CDR1 SGHRS and CDR2 YFSETQ. There are 17 residues in the CDR3. CDR3 region: CASSLGLAGGSSYEQYF. The CDR3 DNA, read in part, is TGCGCCAGCAGCCTGGGACTAGCGGGAGGTTCTTCCTACGAG.

This clone was detected many times. The CDR3 end falls 3 residues outside the read, so it is completed with the germline J gene. V usage is TRBV7-3 and J usage is TRBJ1-1, with D possibly TRBD1 on 5 matching bases. Trimming cost V 5 bases and J 4 bases, with 20 bases left between them. Per germline, CDR1 SGHTA and CDR2 FQGTGA. The CDR3 extends over 16 amino acids. CDR3 sequence: CASSPGMGGRSTEAFF. Partial CDR3 DNA: TGTGCCAGCAGCCCCGGGATGGGGGGTCGGAGCACTGAA.